This TCR beta chain stems from a study of breast tumors, draining lymph nodes, adjacent tissues. In germline, CDR1 is KGHSH, CDR2 LQKENI. V shed 4 bases and J 5 bases; nucleotides not matched to a gene: 5. This CDR3 region has 14 residues. Study conclusions and caveats: Tumor TCR diversity was below lymph nodes but above nontumor tissue. The data were judged consistent with most tumor T cells coming from lymph node and expanding in tumor.

In this sample, this clonotype turned up many times. Its specificity is not known. TCRdb reprocessed the multiplex PCR reads via MiXCR and lists one record per CDR3 protein. The table has under 20,000 distinct CDR3 sequences, 43% seen once. V usage is TRBV18 and J usage is TRBJ2-5; the match to TRBD1 covers 9 bases. This TCR was sampled from a female donor with breast cancer. Some clones in this sample may be carry-over from other donors' samples. The material sequenced was breast tumor tissue. The CDR3 nucleotides are TGTGCCAGCTCACTGGGACAGGGCGGGGAGACCCAGTACTTC. The encoded protein is CASSLGQGGETQYF.